The 10 T cell receptor beta chains presented below share a single source sample, sequenced in a study of CXCR3-negative and CXCR3-positive naive CD8 T cells. All TRB cDNA libraries came from 5' RACE performed with UMI labels. TCRdb reworked the 5' RACE reads into one entry per CDR3 protein, no DNA. Its table lists fewer than 95,000 distinct CDR3 sequences. Sample: naive CXCR3- CD8+ T cells from blood. Subset given: CD45RO-CCR7+CD27+CD95- naive CD8+ T cells lacking CXCR3 (TNR3-). These receptors originate from a human donor in good health. Some clones in this sample may be carry-over from other donors' samples.

V usage is TRBV6-5 and J usage is TRBJ1-4; absent DNA, TCRdb's TRBD1 call cannot be checked. Germline CDR1 is MNHEY and CDR2 is SVGAGI. The CDR3 extends over 15 amino acids. The CDR3 sequence: CASSYSKGVYEKLFF.

The chain recombines TRBV7-6 with TRBJ2-1; TCRdb gives TRBD2 as the D gene, but with no DNA this cannot be confirmed. Germline CDR1 reads SGHVS; CDR2 reads FNYEAQ. The CDR3 sequence is 15 residues long. CDR3: CASSATSGSYNEQFF.

The rearrangement links TRBV3-1 to TRBJ2-7; TCRdb gives TRBD1 as the D gene, but with no DNA this cannot be confirmed. CDR1 and CDR2 (germline): LGHDT, YNNKEL (reference sequence). This CDR3 has 16 residues. CDR3 amino acids: CASSQVTGTKSSEQYF.

This chain links TRBV6-5 with TRBJ2-1; the D call of TRBD1 rests on TCRdb alone, since no DNA is present to check it. This CDR3 has 16 residues. Germline V CDR1 and CDR2: MNHEY, SVGAGI. This chain's CDR3 is CASTEGAYASYNEQFF.

The rearrangement links TRBV28 to TRBJ2-3. Germline-derived CDR1 and CDR2 are MDHEN and SYDVKM. CDR3 length equals 14 residues. CDR3 sequence reads: CASSFWDRTDTQYF.

V is TRBV20-1 and J is TRBJ2-4. Germline V CDR1 and CDR2: DFQATT, SNEGSKA (reference sequence). The length of the CDR3 is 16 residues. The CDR3 here is CSARDQATQAKNIQYF.

The chain combines TRBV20-1 with TRBJ1-2; the D call from TCRdb, TRBD1, cannot be confirmed without DNA. CDR1 DFQATT and CDR2 SNEGSKA come from the germline V gene (reference sequence). The length of the CDR3 is 13 residues. This chain's CDR3 is CSASSRESYGYTF.

J is TRBJ2-5 and V is TRBV7-8; without DNA, the TCRdb call of TRBD2 cannot be checked. Germline V CDR1 and CDR2: SGHVS, FQNEAQ. This CDR3 has 16 residues. The chain's CDR3 is CASSPRTSGPGVTQYF.

The rearrangement joins TRBV6-6 to TRBJ1-1; TCRdb outputs TRBD1, but without DNA this stays unchecked. The CDR3 contains 15 residues. Germline-derived CDR1 and CDR2 are MNHNY and SVGAGI (reference sequence). The CDR3 reads CASSSTGGRVTEAFF.

The chain recombines TRBV29-1 with TRBJ2-1. CDR3 length: 11 residues. Germline assignment: CDR1 SQVTM and CDR2 ANQGSEA. CDR3 protein: CSARFDNEQFF.